This T cell receptor beta chain was retrieved from a study of blood T cell repertoires in COVID-19. The wider study: Samples of COVID-19 (acute and convalescent) were obtained from the United States, Italy and Spain.

After removal of 3 bases from V and 4 bases from J, the junction contained 2 bases not matched to a gene. The CDR3 contains 14 residues. The germline CDR1 and CDR2 sequences are SGHVS and FQNEAQ. Original methodology: Amplification with reference gene primers provided the estimates of nucleated cell counts. The protocol was immunoSEQ multiplex PCR, while the TCRdb copy is restricted to in-frame clones and leaves out a portion. V, J and clone size derive from that table, while D and trimming were established from the DNA sequence. This table holds 220,000 or so clones, 70% to 90% found once. Those enrolled in Seattle joined during active infection and were followed longitudinally afterward. This clone was recorded once.

The receptor comes from a woman aged 45-59 years with COVID-19, enrolled during active disease. The genes are TRBV7-8 and TRBJ2-5; TRBD1 agrees at 10 bases. Sequences were obtained from peripheral blood. The DNA for the CDR3 is TGTGCCAGCAGCTTCGGGACAGGGGCAGAGACCCAGTACTTC. As protein: CASSFGTGAETQYF. Drawing the rest from reference TRBV7-8 and TRBJ2-5, the complete variable domain is GAGVSQSPRYKVAKRGQDVALRCDPISGHVSLFWYQQALGQGPEFLTYFQNEAQLDKSGLPSDRFFAERPEGSVSTLKIQRTQQEDSAVYLCASSFGTGAETQYFGPGTRLLVL.